This is a list of T cell receptor beta chains from one sample in a study of T cell responses to AZD1222 COVID-19 vaccine. Using immunoSEQ multiplex PCR, the repertoire was profiled, and TCRdb retains in-frame clones only, with some absent. The repertoire includes approximately 150,000 clones, over 85% of them detected once, and about 1.6% sits in the top ten. The starting material was peripheral blood, obtained on day 0 of AZD1222 vaccination. The receptors here all came from an adult in good health. CDR3s include the opening cysteine and the closing phenylalanine or tryptophan. A D gene is named only where the DNA matches it firmly. Clone size is not always given. Where it is, it says once, few, many or a class for expanded clones.

d_call: TRBD2
clone_size: -
j_call: TRBJ2-1
v_call: TRBV6-5
cdr3_nt: TGTGCCAGCAGGCCCCTAGCGGGTCATTACAATGAGCAGTTCTTC
cdr3_aa: CASRPLAGHYNEQFF

d_call: -
clone_size: -
j_call: TRBJ1-1
v_call: TRBV18
cdr3_nt: TGTGCCAGCTCACTCGGACGGAACACTGAAGCTTTCTTT
cdr3_aa: CASSLGRNTEAFF

d_call: -
clone_size: -
j_call: TRBJ1-1
v_call: TRBV4-1
cdr3_nt: TGCGCCAGCAGCGTACAAGGGGGCACTGAAGCTTTCTTT
cdr3_aa: CASSVQGGTEAFF

d_call: -
clone_size: -
j_call: TRBJ1-5
v_call: TRBV30
cdr3_nt: TGTGCCTGGAGTGTACAAGGGAGGCAGCCCCAGCATTTT
cdr3_aa: CAWSVQGRQPQHF

d_call: -
clone_size: -
j_call: TRBJ1-1
v_call: TRBV7-2
cdr3_nt: TGTGCCAGCAGCTTTGCCACTGAAGCTTTCTTT
cdr3_aa: CASSFATEAFF

d_call: -
clone_size: -
j_call: TRBJ2-2
v_call: TRBV7-6
cdr3_nt: TGTGCCAGCAGCTTAGTTTCTCAGGGCCCGACCGGGGAGCTGTTTTTT
cdr3_aa: CASSLVSQGPTGELFF

d_call: -
clone_size: -
j_call: TRBJ1-2
v_call: TRBV12-5
cdr3_nt: TGTGCTAGTGGCCCCCGGGCCTTTTACTATGGCTACACCTTC
cdr3_aa: CASGPRAFYYGYTF

d_call: -
clone_size: -
j_call: TRBJ1-5
v_call: TRBV19
cdr3_nt: TGTGCCAGTAGTAAAGATTGGAATCGGCCCCAGCATTTT
cdr3_aa: CASSKDWNRPQHF

d_call: -
clone_size: -
j_call: TRBJ1-3
v_call: TRBV29-1
cdr3_nt: TGCAGCGCAAGGGACACTTCTGGAAACACCATATATTTT
cdr3_aa: CSARDTSGNTIYF

d_call: -
clone_size: -
j_call: TRBJ2-2
v_call: TRBV6-5
cdr3_nt: TGTGCCAGCAGTTACCAACGGACAGCCGGGGAGCTGTTTTTT
cdr3_aa: CASSYQRTAGELFF

d_call: -
clone_size: -
j_call: TRBJ1-2
v_call: TRBV7-9
cdr3_nt: TGTGCCAGCAGCCAGGGACTTGAGACCACCTATGGCTACACCTTC
cdr3_aa: CASSQGLETTYGYTF

d_call: TRBD2
clone_size: -
j_call: TRBJ2-1
v_call: TRBV6-5
cdr3_nt: TGTGCCAGCAGGGCGGGAGGAAGGGAGCAGTTCTTC
cdr3_aa: CASRAGGREQFF

d_call: TRBD1
clone_size: -
j_call: TRBJ1-2
v_call: TRBV4-1
cdr3_nt: TGCGCCAGCAGCCAAGGGACAGGGCATAACTATGGCTACACCTTC
cdr3_aa: CASSQGTGHNYGYTF

d_call: -
clone_size: few
j_call: TRBJ1-3
v_call: TRBV9
cdr3_nt: TGTGCCAGCAGCGTAGGAGGTACTGGAAACACCATATATTTT
cdr3_aa: CASSVGGTGNTIYF

d_call: -
clone_size: -
j_call: TRBJ2-7
v_call: TRBV6-6
cdr3_nt: TGTGCCAGCAGCCCCCCCCAAGGGGGGTCCTACGAGCAGTACTTC
cdr3_aa: CASSPPQGGSYEQYF

d_call: -
clone_size: -
j_call: TRBJ2-7
v_call: TRBV18
cdr3_nt: TGTGCCAGCTCTCCGTCCCCCTACGAGCAGTACTTC
cdr3_aa: CASSPSPYEQYF

d_call: -
clone_size: few
j_call: TRBJ1-1
v_call: TRBV19
cdr3_nt: TGTGCCAGTAGTATATTGGGTGGAGGGCAAACTGAAGCTTTCTTT
cdr3_aa: CASSILGGGQTEAFF

d_call: -
clone_size: -
j_call: TRBJ2-1
v_call: TRBV3-1/TRBV3-2
cdr3_nt: TGTGCCAGCAGCCAACGGGGTTGGGGGGCGCGGTACAATGAGCAGTTCTTC
cdr3_aa: CASSQRGWGARYNEQFF